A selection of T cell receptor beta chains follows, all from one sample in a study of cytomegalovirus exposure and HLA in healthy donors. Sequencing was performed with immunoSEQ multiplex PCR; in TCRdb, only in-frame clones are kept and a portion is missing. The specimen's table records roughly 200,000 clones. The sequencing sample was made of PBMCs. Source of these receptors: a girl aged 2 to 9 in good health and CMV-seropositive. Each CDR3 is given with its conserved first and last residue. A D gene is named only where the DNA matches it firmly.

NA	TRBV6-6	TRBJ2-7	TGTGCCAGCAGCCACAGGACCTACGAGCAGTACTTC	CASSHRTYEQYF
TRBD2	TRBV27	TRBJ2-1	TGTGCCAGCAGTTTGGTAGCGGGAGGACCCAATGAGCAGTTCTTC	CASSLVAGGPNEQFF
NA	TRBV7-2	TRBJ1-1	TGTGCCAGCAGCCCTAGGGACGGGGGCACTGAAGCTTTCTTT	CASSPRDGGTEAFF
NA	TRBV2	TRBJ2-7	TGTGCCAGCAGTGGGGAGTCCTACGAGCAGTACTTC	CASSGESYEQYF
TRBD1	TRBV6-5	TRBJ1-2	TGTGCCAGCGGTTACTCGACAGGGCGGATCGACTATGGCTACACCTTC	CASGYSTGRIDYGYTF
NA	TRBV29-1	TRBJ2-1	TGCAGCGTTGAAAGGTCGGGGGATGAGCAGTTCTTC	CSVERSGDEQFF
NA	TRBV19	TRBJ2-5	TGTGCCAGTAGTCCGACAGTCCAAGAGACCCAGTACTTC	CASSPTVQETQYF
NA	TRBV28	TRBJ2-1	TGTGCCAGCAGTTTAGTCCGGGGCTCCTACAATGAGCAGTTCTTC	CASSLVRGSYNEQFF
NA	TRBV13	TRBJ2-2	TGTGCCAGCAGCTCAGTAGCAGTGACCGGGGAGCTGTTTTTT	CASSSVAVTGELFF
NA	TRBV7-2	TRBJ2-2	TGTGCCAGCAGCTTATCCCCGGACAGCACCGGGGAGCTGTTTTTT	CASSLSPDSTGELFF
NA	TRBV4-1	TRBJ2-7	TGCGCCAGCAGCCTGGGCGTGAGTACCGCCTACGAGCAGTACTTC	CASSLGVSTAYEQYF
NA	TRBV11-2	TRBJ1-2	TGTGCCAGCAGCCCCCGGGGAGGGGCGGGGTATGGCTACACCTTC	CASSPRGGAGYGYTF
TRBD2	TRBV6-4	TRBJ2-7	TGTGCCAGCAGCCCCCGTGATAGCGGGGACTTGGGTGAGCAGTACTTC	CASSPRDSGDLGEQYF
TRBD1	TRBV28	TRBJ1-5	TGTGCCAGCAGTGCCCGACAGGGGGTTAGCAATCAGCCCCAGCATTTT	CASSARQGVSNQPQHF
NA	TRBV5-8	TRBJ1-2	TGTGCCAGTTCCAGACAGTATGATGGCTACACCTTC	CASSRQYDGYTF
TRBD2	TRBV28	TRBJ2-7	TGTGCCAGCACCTCACTAGCGGGAGCTAGGTACGAGCAGTACTTC	CASTSLAGARYEQYF
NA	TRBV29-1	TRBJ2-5	TGCAGCGTTACCTGGAAACAGGGTTTCGGAGAGACCCAGTACTTC	CSVTWKQGFGETQYF
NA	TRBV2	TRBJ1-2	TGTGCCAGCATGCAGGGATTCTATGGCTACACCTTC	CASMQGFYGYTF
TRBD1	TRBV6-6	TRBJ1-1	TGTGCCAGGGGGACAGAGGACACTGAAGCTTTCTTT	CARGTEDTEAFF
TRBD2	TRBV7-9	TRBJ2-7	TGTGCCAGCAGCCGGACTAGCGGGACGGGGGGATCCTACGAGCAGTACTTC	CASSRTSGTGGSYEQYF
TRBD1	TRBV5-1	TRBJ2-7	TGCGCCAGCAGCGGGGGACAGGGGGCGGACGAGCAGTACTTC	CASSGGQGADEQYF
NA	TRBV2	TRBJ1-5	TGTGCCAGCAGCCTTGGGCGGGGCAATCAGCCCCAGCATTTT	CASSLGRGNQPQHF
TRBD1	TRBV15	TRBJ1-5	TGTGCCACCAGCACTCTAGCAGGGGGCAGGAATCAGCCCCAGCATTTT	CATSTLAGGRNQPQHF
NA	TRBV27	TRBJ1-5	TGTGCCAGCAGTTCAACTTATAGCAATCAGCCCCAGCATTTT	CASSSTYSNQPQHF
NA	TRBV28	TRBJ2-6	TGTGCCACTACAACGGCGGGTGCTGGGGCCAACGTCCTGACTTTC	CATTTAGAGANVLTF
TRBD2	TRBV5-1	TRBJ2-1	TGCGCCAGCAAAAACCTCGGGACTAGCGGTAGGGTTGAGCAGTTCTTC	CASKNLGTSGRVEQFF
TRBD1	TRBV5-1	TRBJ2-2	TGCGCCAGCACCACGGGACAGGGGAACACCGGGGAGCTGTTTTTT	CASTTGQGNTGELFF
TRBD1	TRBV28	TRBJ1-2	TGTGCCAGCAGTTTGGGACAGGGATACGGCTACACCTTC	CASSLGQGYGYTF
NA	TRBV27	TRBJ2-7	TGTGCCAGCAGTTTTACAGGAGGGGCCTACGAGCGGTACTTC	CASSFTGGAYERYF
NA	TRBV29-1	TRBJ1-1	TGCAGCGTTGAACTGCGAGGTGAGGCTTTCTTT	CSVELRGEAFF
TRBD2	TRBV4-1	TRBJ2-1	TGCGCCAGCAAGCGGGAGGGCCCGGAAGGTGAGCAGTTCTTC	CASKREGPEGEQFF
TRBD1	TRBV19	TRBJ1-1	TGTGCCAGTAGTCAACAGGGGAGCACTGAAGCTTTCTTT	CASSQQGSTEAFF
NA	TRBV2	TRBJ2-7	TGTGCCAGCCGGGTGGCAGGGGCCTACGAGCAGTACTTC	CASRVAGAYEQYF
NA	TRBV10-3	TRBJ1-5	TGTGCCATCTCCCCGGGTAATCAGCCCCAGCATTTT	CAISPGNQPQHF
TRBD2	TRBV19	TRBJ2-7	TGTGCCAGTAGTATTTCTAGCGGAACCTACGAGCAGTACTTC	CASSISSGTYEQYF
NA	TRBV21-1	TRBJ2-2	NA	CASSNLWGGGNTGELFF
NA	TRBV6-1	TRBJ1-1	TGTGCCAGTTATGGGCAGGGCGGCCCTGAAGCTTTCTTT	CASYGQGGPEAFF
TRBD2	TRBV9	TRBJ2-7	TGTGCCAGCAGCGTACTAGCGGGAGGGTTTGGCGAGCAGTACTTC	CASSVLAGGFGEQYF
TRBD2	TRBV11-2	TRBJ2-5	TGTGCCAGCAGCTTCGGGACTAGCGGGAGCACCGCGGGGGAGACCCAGTACTTC	CASSFGTSGSTAGETQYF
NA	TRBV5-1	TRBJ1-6	TGCGCCAGCAGCTTGGGCGAAGCTCCCCTCCACTTT	CASSLGEAPLHF
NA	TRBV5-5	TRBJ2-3	TGTGCCAGCAGCCCCAGCACGGGTCCCACAGATACGCAGTATTTT	CASSPSTGPTDTQYF
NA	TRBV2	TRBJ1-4	TGTGCCAGCAGTCAACTAACCTTACAGGTTGGAAAACTGTTTTTT	CASSQLTLQVGKLFF
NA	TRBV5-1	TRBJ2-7	TGCGCCAGCAGCGAGCGAAATTCCTACGAGCAGTACTTC	CASSERNSYEQYF
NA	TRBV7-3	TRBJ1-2	TGTGCCAGCAGCCCCCCAGGGGCAGACTATGGCTACACCTTC	CASSPPGADYGYTF
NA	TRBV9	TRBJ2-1	TGTGCCAGCAGCTCACGGGGGTATGAGCAGTTCTTC	CASSSRGYEQFF
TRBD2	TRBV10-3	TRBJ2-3	TGTGCCAGAAGGGAGGGAACCAGGGACACAGATACGCAGTATTTT	CARREGTRDTDTQYF
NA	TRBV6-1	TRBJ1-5	TGTGCCAGCAGTGAGATATTAGACAATAGGCAGCCCCAGCATTTT	CASSEILDNRQPQHF
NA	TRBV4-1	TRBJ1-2	TGCGCCAGCAGCCAAGAGGACAGCAACTATGGCTACACCTTC	CASSQEDSNYGYTF
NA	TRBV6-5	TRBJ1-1	TGTGCCAGCAGTTGGAGACCGAACACTGAAGCTTTCTTT	CASSWRPNTEAFF
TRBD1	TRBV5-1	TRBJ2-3	TGCGCCAGCAGCTTATATTCAGGGGGCACGGGAGATACGCAGTATTTT	CASSLYSGGTGDTQYF
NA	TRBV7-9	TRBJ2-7	TGTGCCAGCAGCCCCTCCTCCCACGAGCAGTACTTC	CASSPSSHEQYF
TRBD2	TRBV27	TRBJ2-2	TGTGCCAGCAGTTTAATCCGTAGGTTAGCGGGAGACGTGACCGGGGAGCTGTTTTTT	CASSLIRRLAGDVTGELFF
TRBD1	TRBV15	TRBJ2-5	TGTGCCACCAGCAGAGAAGGGGGACAGGTCAGTGGGTGGCGAGAAGAGACCCAGTACTTC	CATSREGGQVSGWREETQYF
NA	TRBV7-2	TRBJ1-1	TGTGCCAGCAGCCCCTCCGGGGGACCGATGAACACTGAAGCTTTCTTT	CASSPSGGPMNTEAFF
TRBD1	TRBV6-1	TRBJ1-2	TGTGCCAGCACCGAGGGGACAGGGGCTTTCTATGGCTACACCTTC	CASTEGTGAFYGYTF
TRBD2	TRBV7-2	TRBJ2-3	TGTGCCAGCAGCAAGACTAGCGGGAGCCCCACAGATACGCAGTATTTT	CASSKTSGSPTDTQYF
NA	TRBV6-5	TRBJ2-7	TGTGCCAGCAGTTACTCGGGAGCTAGCGCCTACGAGCAGTACTTC	CASSYSGASAYEQYF
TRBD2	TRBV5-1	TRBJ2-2	TGCGCCAGCAGCATAGCGGGACTAGACACCGGGGAGCTGTTTTTT	CASSIAGLDTGELFF
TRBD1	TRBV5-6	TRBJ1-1	TGTGCCAGCACAAACAGGGGCACGAACACTGAAGCTTTCTTT	CASTNRGTNTEAFF